This TCR beta chain is drawn from a study of control samples from healthy donors and cancer patients. Produced via immunoSEQ multiplex PCR; TCRdb's table is partial and in-frame only. The sample consists of some 130,000 clones, 75% to 95% of them appearing once. Germline lookup yields CDR1 LGHDT and CDR2 YNNKEL (reference sequence). CDR3 size: 14 residues. Unmatched junction bases numbered 7, after V lost 3 bases and J lost 7 bases. The V call is TRBV3-1 (or the pseudogene TRBV3-2), the J call TRBJ2-5; TRBD1 agrees at 8 bases. Sequencing used blood. This sequence originates from a man aged 35-49 years in good health. CDR3 DNA: TGTGCCAGCAGCCATCATGACAGGGGAGGGACCCAGTACTTC. Amino acids: CASSHHDRGGTQYF.